This T cell receptor (beta chain) stems from a study of response to subunit inactivated influenza vaccine (dated by TCRdb to between 2017 and 2018). For the study in its entirety: To follow how T cells responded to a trivalent subunit inactivated influenza vaccine, the researchers relied on deep quantitative profiling of the T cell receptor repertoire. What the study reported, not specific to this receptor: It was suggested by the authors that each seasonal influenza vaccination may recruit only a limited number of new T cells.

A remark on this clonotype: Its antigen is still unknown. Qualities for individual bases were not recorded, and no much larger clone is one base off.

V is trimmed back by 7 bases and J by 8 bases, and the junction contains 8 bases that no gene match accounts for. CDR1 and CDR2, looked up from the germline V gene, are KGHDR and SFDVKD. The CDR3, cysteine through phenylalanine, is 14 amino acids long. The only DNA kept is the CDR3, 42 bases in frame from the first base. Library creation used RT-PCR. For sequencing, an Illumina HiSeq 2500 was employed. TCRdb reprocessed the public reads (quality trimming at Q25 with fastp, clone calling with MiXCR) and kept in-frame beta chains. Records with the same CDR3 protein are collapsed into one entry carrying the most frequent genes and DNA. The sample table contains hundreds of thousands of distinct CDR3 sequences; only one count was recorded for under 20% of them. The top ten hold 9.5% to 13% of the sample.

This clonotype was sampled from a man aged 50-60 years who received an inactivated influenza vaccine. Donor details come from another sample of the same person, matched by shared clones. The chain is made from TRBV24-1 and TRBJ1-2, and TRBD1 aligns with 11 junction nucleotides. The specimen was PBMCs from blood, collected about 5 days after vaccination. DNA sequence: TGTGCCACCAGACCCGGACAGGGGGCGGAAGGCTACACCTTC. Its product reads: CATRPGQGAEGYTF.